Listed below are T cell receptor beta chains from one sample, sequenced in a study of spatial heterogeneity in lung cancer. TCRdb redid the calling of the 5' RACE reads with MiXCR, one entry per CDR3 protein. The sample includes about 52,000 distinct CDR3 sequences, around 7.7% seen only once; the top ten take 35%. Sequences were derived from PBMCs, sampled at follow-up. The receptor set was obtained from a female donor with early-stage non-small cell lung cancer. Each CDR3 is given with its conserved first and last residue. The order of the fields is CDR3 protein, V gene.

CASSLGTRETQYF | TRBV12-3/TRBV12-4
CASSVTQSGHSPLHF | TRBV27
CSATKDRTAKTNTEAFF | TRBV20-1
CAIRFSGGFTGELFF | TRBV10-3
CASSLALAGVDTQYF | TRBV5-1
CASSYIRGHQPQHF | TRBV6-5
CASSLRAGSNYGYTF | TRBV7-2
CASSPATEANYGYTF | TRBV18
CASSHGDLPQGHF | TRBV6-2/TRBV6-3
CSAGDTTYNTEAFF | TRBV29-1
CASSFSSSGETQYF | TRBV5-1
CASSLVFQGNTGELFF | TRBV11-3
CATDRTSQGGEQFF | TRBV2
CASSLNDGFGEAQYF | TRBV5-1
CSASTGRDNNEQFF | TRBV20-1
CASSRIEGKINQPQHF | TRBV19
CASSTNRGDEQYF | TRBV12-3/TRBV12-4
CASSLWGANNSPLHF | TRBV5-4